This T cell receptor (beta chain) stems from a study of cytomegalovirus exposure and HLA in healthy donors (dated by TCRdb to the late 2010s). Concerning the study at large: A later analysis indicated that the 130 or so validation repertoires were generated on the platform also employed for the 600 to 750 repertoires of the first cohort. The study was designed to test whether signatures of past pathogen exposure could be identified by cataloging public T cell receptors. In addition to the first cohort of approximately 670 subjects, a separate validation cohort of approximately 120 different subjects was used. High-throughput TCR immunosequencing, statistical association of individual TCRs with disease status, and machine learning were combined to predict cytomegalovirus infection status.

Here is what the overall study found, with its caveats: A later analysis had no HLA typing for the validation cohort, so co-occurrence there was scored across all 130 or so repertoires. According to the authors, the approach could potentially be generalized to other disease states and immunological phenotypes. The classifier was reported to diagnose cytomegalovirus status with high specificity and sensitivity in both the original cohort and the validation cohort. While some public TCRs were present in many individuals, most TCR sequences turned up only very rarely across donors. Three of the identified cytomegalovirus-associated TCR beta chains were confirmed in vitro to be specific for cytomegalovirus antigens. In a later analysis, TCRs clustered in the first cohort were found to also tend to co-occur in the roughly 130 validation repertoires, with 94% of cluster scores above 0. The study listed 150 to 200 TCR beta chains as associated with cytomegalovirus.

The V end loses 0 bases and the J end loses 2 bases, and a stretch of 11 bases separates them. CDR1 and CDR2, per the germline V gene, are SQVTM and ANQGSEA. The CDR3 goes from the cysteine to the phenylalanine over 14 residues. Only the CDR3 part of the read is kept: 42 bases, read in frame from the first base. A word on this clone: Its antigen specificity is not known. Base-call qualities are not available, and no considerably larger clone is one nucleotide away.

Donors formed part of the validation cohort, which comprised 120 or so subjects and was distinct from the first cohort of 670 or so subjects. Libraries were made using the immunoSEQ multiplex PCR assay. For the original study's pipeline: A statistical classification framework was built to diagnose cytomegalovirus status from the catalog of TCR beta chain sequences. TCRdb mirrors the immuneACCESS table, restricted to in-frame sequences. Some clones are absent from its copies; in checked studies, under half trace to an unresolved V gene, and the reason for the others is unknown. The V and J calls and clone size come from that table; D and trimming were worked out from the DNA. This sample holds 200,000 to 250,000 clones; roughly 91% were observed only once. The ten top clones hold about 2% of the sample.

This chain joins TRBV29-1 to TRBJ2-7; TRBD2 could be the D gene, as 6 bases match. Sequencing was done on a sample of PBMCs. The TCR was taken from a woman younger than 30 in good health and CMV-seropositive. At the DNA level, the sequence is TGCAGCGTTGAAGATCAAGGAGGGACCTACGAGCAGTACTTC. This is translated as CSVEDQGGTYEQYF.